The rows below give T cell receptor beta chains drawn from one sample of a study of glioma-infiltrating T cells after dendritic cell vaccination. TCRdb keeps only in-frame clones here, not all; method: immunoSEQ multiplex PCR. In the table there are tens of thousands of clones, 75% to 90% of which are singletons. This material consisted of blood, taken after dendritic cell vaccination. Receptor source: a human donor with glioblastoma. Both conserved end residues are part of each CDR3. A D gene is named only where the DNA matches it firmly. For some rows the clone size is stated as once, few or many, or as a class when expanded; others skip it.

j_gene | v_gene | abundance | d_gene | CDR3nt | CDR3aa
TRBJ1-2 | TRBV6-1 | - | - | TGTGCCAGCAGTGAACTTGGAGCTAACTATGGCTACACCTTC | CASSELGANYGYTF
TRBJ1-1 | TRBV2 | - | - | TGTGCCAGCAGTGAAGGCGCAGGGCTGGTAGCTTTCTTT | CASSEGAGLVAFF
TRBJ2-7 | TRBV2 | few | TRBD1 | TGTGCCAGCAGGTCGGACAGGGGCGAGCAGTACTTC | CASRSDRGEQYF
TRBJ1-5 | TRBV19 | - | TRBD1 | TGTGCCAGTAGTCGGACAGGGAGCAATCAGCCCCAGCATTTT | CASSRTGSNQPQHF
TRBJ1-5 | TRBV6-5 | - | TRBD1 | TGTGCCAGCAGTGCAGGGGGCCTTGGCAATCAGCCCCAGCATTTT | CASSAGGLGNQPQHF
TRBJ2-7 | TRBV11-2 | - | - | TGTGCCAGCAGCTTAGCGTCAGGAGGCTACGAGCAGTACTTC | CASSLASGGYEQYF
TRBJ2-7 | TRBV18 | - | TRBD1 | TGTGCCAGCTCACCCGGGACCGGGACAGGGCACTACGAGCAGTACTTC | CASSPGTGTGHYEQYF
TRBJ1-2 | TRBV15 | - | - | TGTGCCACCGCCAGGGACACCAATAACTATGGCTACACCTTC | CATARDTNNYGYTF
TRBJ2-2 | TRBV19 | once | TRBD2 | TGTGCCAGTAGTATTGGGCGGGGACTAAACACCGGGGAGCTGTTTTTT | CASSIGRGLNTGELFF
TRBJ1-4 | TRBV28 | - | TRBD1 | TGTGCCAGCACCGTGGACAGGGCTAATGAAAAACTGTTTTTT | CASTVDRANEKLFF
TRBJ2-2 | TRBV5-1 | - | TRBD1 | TGCGCCAGCAGCCTGGGACAGGGTGGCGGGGAGCTGTTTTTT | CASSLGQGGGELFF
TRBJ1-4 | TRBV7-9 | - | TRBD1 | TGTGCCAGCAGCCGCGGGACAGTTGCAACTAATGAAAAACTGTTTTTT | CASSRGTVATNEKLFF
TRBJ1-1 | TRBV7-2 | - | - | TGTGCCAGCAGCTTACGGGGTCAGACATACACTGAAGCTTTCTTT | CASSLRGQTYTEAFF
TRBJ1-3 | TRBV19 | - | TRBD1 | TGTGCCAGTAGGCCGGGACAGCGAGACACCATATATTTT | CASRPGQRDTIYF
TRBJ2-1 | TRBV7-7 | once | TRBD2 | TGTGCCAGCAGCCAGGACGGCGGGGGTTGGGATGAGCAGTTCTTC | CASSQDGGGWDEQFF
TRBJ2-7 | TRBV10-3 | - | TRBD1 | TGTGCCATCAAAGGTGGGACAGGGGAATCCTACGAGCAGTACTTC | CAIKGGTGESYEQYF
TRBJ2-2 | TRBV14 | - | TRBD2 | TGTGCCAGCAGCCAAGTTAGACTAGCGGGAGGGCCGAGGACCGGGGAGCTGTTTTTT | CASSQVRLAGGPRTGELFF
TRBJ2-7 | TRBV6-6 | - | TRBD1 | TGTGCCAGCAACGGGGGACAGGGGGCCCACGAGCAGTACTTC | CASNGGQGAHEQYF
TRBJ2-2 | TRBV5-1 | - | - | TGCGCCAGCAGCTTGGCCGACACCGGGGAGCTGTTTTTT | CASSLADTGELFF
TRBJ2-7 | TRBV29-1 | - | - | TGCAGCGTACAAAGTCAACAGGTCTCCTACGAGCAGTACTTC | CSVQSQQVSYEQYF
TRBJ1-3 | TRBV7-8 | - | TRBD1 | TGTGCCAGCAGCTCAGGACAGGTTGGAAACACCATATATTTT | CASSSGQVGNTIYF